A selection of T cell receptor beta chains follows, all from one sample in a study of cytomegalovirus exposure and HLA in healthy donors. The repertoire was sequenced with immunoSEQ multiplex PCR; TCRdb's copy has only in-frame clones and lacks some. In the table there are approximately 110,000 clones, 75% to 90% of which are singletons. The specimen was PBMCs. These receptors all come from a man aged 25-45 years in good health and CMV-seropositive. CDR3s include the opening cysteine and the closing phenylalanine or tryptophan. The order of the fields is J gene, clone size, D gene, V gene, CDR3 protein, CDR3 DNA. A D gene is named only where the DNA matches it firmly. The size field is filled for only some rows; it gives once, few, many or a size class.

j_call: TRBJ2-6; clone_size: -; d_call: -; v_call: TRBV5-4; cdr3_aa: CASSSGGISGANVLTF; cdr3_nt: TGTGCCAGCAGCTCGGGGGGCATCTCTGGGGCCAACGTCCTGACTTTC
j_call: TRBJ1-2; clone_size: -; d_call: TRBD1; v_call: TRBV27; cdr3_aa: CASSSFDGDSGGYTF; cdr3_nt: TGTGCCAGCAGTTCCTTCGATGGGGACAGCGGGGGCTACACCTTC
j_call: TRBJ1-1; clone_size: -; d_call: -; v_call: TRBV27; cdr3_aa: CASSPRGWIANTEAFF; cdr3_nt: TGTGCCAGCAGTCCAAGGGGGTGGATTGCGAACACTGAAGCTTTCTTT
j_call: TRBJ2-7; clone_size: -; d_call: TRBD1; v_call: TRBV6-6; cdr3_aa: CASRAGTGGAKYF; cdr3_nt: TGTGCCAGCAGGGCCGGGACAGGGGGCGCCAAGTACTTC
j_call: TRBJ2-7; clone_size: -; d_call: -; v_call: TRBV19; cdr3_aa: CASSALDSEQYF; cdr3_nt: TGTGCCAGTAGTGCCTTGGACAGCGAGCAGTACTTC
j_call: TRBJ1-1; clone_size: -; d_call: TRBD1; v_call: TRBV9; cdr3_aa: CASSVDGQVTTEAFF; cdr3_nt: TGTGCCAGCAGCGTAGATGGACAGGTGACCACTGAAGCTTTCTTT
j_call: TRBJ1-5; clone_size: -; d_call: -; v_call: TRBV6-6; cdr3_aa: CGSNQGQRSNQPQHF; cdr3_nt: TGTGGGAGTAACCAGGGGCAGAGAAGCAATCAGCCCCAGCATTTT
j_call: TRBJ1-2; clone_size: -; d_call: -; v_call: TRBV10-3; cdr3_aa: CAISEGQMDYGYTF; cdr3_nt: TGTGCCATCAGTGAGGGACAGATGGACTATGGCTACACCTTC
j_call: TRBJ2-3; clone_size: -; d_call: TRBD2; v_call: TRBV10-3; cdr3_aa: CATHPQPGLAGTGTDTQYF; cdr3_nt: TGTGCCACCCACCCCCAACCGGGACTAGCGGGGACGGGCACAGATACGCAGTATTTT
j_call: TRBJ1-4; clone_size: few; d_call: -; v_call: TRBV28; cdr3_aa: CASSSGASEKLFF; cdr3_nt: TGTGCCAGCAGTTCAGGGGCGAGTGAAAAACTGTTTTTT
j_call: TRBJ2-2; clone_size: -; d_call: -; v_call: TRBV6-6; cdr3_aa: CASSFMNTGELFF; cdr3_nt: TGTGCCAGCAGTTTCATGAACACCGGGGAGCTGTTTTTT
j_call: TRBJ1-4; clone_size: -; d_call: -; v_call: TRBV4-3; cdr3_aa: CASSQSNRATNEKLFF; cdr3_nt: TGCGCCAGCAGCCAAAGTAACAGAGCAACTAATGAAAAACTGTTTTTT
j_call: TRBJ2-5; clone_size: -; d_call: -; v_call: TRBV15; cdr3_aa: CATSRDMRETQYF; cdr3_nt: TGTGCCACCAGCAGAGATATGAGGGAGACCCAGTACTTC
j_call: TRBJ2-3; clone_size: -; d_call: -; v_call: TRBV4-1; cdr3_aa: CASSQQGRTDTQYF; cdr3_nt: TGCGCCAGCAGCCAACAGGGGCGCACAGATACGCAGTATTTT
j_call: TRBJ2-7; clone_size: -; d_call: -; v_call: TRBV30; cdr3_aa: CAWSVSAYEQYF; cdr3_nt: TGTGCCTGGAGTGTCTCGGCCTACGAGCAGTACTTC
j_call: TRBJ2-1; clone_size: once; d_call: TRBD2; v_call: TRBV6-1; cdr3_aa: CASNPGAGGGEQFF; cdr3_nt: TGTGCCAGCAACCCGGGAGCGGGGGGGGGTGAGCAGTTCTTC
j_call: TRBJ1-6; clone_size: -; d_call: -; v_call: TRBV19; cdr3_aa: CASSRGGTGGAHSPLHF; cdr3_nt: TGTGCCAGTAGCCGTGGAGGCACGGGCGGGGCCCATTCACCCCTCCACTTT
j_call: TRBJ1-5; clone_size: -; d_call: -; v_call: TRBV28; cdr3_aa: CASTWRGIYQPQHF; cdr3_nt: TGTGCCAGCACCTGGCGGGGGATCTACCAGCCCCAGCATTTT
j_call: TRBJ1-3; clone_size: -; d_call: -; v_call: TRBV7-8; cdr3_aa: CASSPRESGNTIYF; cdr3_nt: TGTGCCAGCAGCCCTCGTGAGTCCGGAAACACCATATATTTT
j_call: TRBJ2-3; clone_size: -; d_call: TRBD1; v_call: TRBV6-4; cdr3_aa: CASSEGTPGQGTDTQYF; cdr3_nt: TGTGCCAGCAGTGAAGGGACCCCGGGACAGGGCACAGATACGCAGTATTTT
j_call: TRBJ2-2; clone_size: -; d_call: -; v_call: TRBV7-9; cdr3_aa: CASSQLLTSTGELFF; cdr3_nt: TGTGCCAGCAGCCAACTACTTACCAGCACCGGGGAGCTGTTTTTT
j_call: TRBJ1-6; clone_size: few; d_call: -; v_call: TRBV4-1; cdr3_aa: CASSQGQKTRGSPLHF; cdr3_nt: TGCGCCAGCAGCCAAGGACAGAAAACGCGGGGTTCACCCCTCCACTTT